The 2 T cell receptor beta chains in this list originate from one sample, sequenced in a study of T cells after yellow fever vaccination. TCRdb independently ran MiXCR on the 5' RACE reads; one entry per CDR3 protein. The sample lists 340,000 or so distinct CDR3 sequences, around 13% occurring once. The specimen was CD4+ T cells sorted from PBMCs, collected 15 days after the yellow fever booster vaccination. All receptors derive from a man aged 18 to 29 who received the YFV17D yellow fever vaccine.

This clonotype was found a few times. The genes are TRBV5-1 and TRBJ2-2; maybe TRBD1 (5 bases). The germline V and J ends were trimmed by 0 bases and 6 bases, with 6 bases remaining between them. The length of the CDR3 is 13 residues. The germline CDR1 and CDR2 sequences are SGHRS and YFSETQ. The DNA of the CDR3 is TGCGCCAGCAGCTTGGTAGGGGCCGGGGAGCTGTTTTTT. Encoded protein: CASSLVGAGELFF.

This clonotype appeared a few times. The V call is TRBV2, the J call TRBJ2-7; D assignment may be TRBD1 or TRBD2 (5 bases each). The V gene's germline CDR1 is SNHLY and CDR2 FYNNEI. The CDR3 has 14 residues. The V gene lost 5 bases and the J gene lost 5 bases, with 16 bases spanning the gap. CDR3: CASSTDPRGHEQYF. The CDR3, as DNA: TGTGCCAGCAGTACGGACCCCCGGGGCCACGAGCAGTACTTC.